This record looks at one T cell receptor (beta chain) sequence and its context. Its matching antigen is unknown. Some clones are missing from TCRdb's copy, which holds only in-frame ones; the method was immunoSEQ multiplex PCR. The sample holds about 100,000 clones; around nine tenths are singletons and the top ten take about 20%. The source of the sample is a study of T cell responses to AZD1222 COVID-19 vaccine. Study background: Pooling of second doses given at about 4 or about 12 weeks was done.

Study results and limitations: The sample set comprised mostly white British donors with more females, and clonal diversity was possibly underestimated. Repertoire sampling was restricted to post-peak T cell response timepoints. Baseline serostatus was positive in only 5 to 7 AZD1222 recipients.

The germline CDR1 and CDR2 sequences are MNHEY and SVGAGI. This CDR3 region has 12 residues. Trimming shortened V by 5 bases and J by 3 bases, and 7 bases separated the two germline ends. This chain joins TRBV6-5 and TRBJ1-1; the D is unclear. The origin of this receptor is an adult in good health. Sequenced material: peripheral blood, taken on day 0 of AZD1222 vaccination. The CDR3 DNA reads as TGTGCCAGCAGTCGTGGGGACACTGAAGCTTTCTTT. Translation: CASSRGDTEAFF.